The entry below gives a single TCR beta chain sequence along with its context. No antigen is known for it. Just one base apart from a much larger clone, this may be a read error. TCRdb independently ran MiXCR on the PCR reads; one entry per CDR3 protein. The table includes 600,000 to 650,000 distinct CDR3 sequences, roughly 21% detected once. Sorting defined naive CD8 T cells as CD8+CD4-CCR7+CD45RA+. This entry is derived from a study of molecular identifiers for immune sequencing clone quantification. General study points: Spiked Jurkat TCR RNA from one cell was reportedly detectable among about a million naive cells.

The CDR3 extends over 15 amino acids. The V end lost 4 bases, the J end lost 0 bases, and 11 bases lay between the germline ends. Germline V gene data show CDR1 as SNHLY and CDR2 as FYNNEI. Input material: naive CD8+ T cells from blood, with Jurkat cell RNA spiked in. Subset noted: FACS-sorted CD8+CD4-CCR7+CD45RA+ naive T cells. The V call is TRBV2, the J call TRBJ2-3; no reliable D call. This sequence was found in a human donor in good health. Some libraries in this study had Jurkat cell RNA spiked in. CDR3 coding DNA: TGTGCCAGCAGTGTGTTAGTCAGTAGCACAGATACGCAGTATTTT. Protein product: CASSVLVSSTDTQYF.